This T cell receptor beta chain was identified in a study of cytomegalovirus exposure and HLA in healthy donors (dated by TCRdb to 2016 to 2017). For the study in its entirety: In an earlier analysis of approximately 500 of the donors, roughly 300 Gb of sequence data and 120 million or so unique TCR beta sequences from 150 million to 200 million T cells were reported. Around 330 gigabases of sequencing data and approximately 91 million unique TCR sequences made up an early release that covered several hundred HLA-typed donors. Of the approximately 400 genotyped donors, approximately 80% fell in the genetic ancestry cluster associated with self-reported Caucasian donors. The study was designed to test whether signatures of past pathogen exposure could be identified by cataloging public T cell receptors. Using immunosequencing, the study profiled T cell repertoires from roughly 650 subjects and related those repertoires to cytomegalovirus serostatus. In addition to the first cohort of 650 to 800 subjects, a separate validation cohort of over 90 different subjects was used. High-throughput TCR immunosequencing, statistical association of individual TCRs with disease status, and machine learning were combined to predict cytomegalovirus infection status. To study patterns of TCR occurrence, a later analysis re-analyzed previously published TCR beta repertoires from 700 or so donors and added high-resolution HLA genotyping. Rather than drawing on any new phenotypic data, the later analysis identified candidate immune exposures from TCR beta sequences and the way those sequences occurred across donors. An earlier analysis of fewer than 700 of the donors applied high-throughput TCR beta sequencing to assess whether each TCR beta V gene segment acted as functional or pseudogenic. Alongside the repertoire data, information on donor age, sex, ethnicity and CMV serostatus was compiled. A later genetic analysis used genome-wide SNP genotypes for 398 of the 666 donors, treating that subset as a discovery cohort. All discovery cohort repertoires had been generated on a single sequencing platform. Both class I and class II loci were covered by HLA typing, at four-digit resolution. Typing coverage differed by locus: A, B, C, DRB1 and DQB1 were typed in about 629-640 donors, DQA1 in 522, DPA1 in around 600, and DPB1 in roughly 450. Five DR-DQ haplotypes were handled as single units for association and clustering because linkage in the cohort was strong. Among about 400 genotyped donors of the cohort, an average of approximately 240,000 unique TCR beta nucleotide sequences was sequenced per donor, of which about 19% were non-productive.

Measured from the cysteine to the phenylalanine, the CDR3 is 14 residues long. Kept here is only the CDR3 DNA, which spans 42 bases and is read in frame from base 1. From the germline V gene (reference sequence), CDR1 is SEHNR and CDR2 is FQNEAQ. Here V drops 4 bases and J drops 4 bases, and the junction holds 4 bases not matched to any gene. On the study overall, not on this receptor specifically: Strong co-occurrence of HLA alleles, especially DR and DQ, made assigning TCR associations to individual alleles difficult. A later analysis found that most CMV-associated TCR beta chains appeared HLA-restricted, with HLA associations seemingly driven largely by CMV exposure. Several of the top co-occurrence clusters appeared to be linked to parvovirus B19, influenza, CMV and Epstein-Barr virus, according to a later analysis. V-gene and J-gene trimming of TCR beta chains was associated with a missense DCLRE1C variant in a later genetic analysis, and the association was replicated in an independent cohort. According to the authors, the approach could potentially be generalized to other disease states and immunological phenotypes. Because some donors lacked HLA typing at each locus, the association tests relied only on the typed subset. In vitro tests confirmed that three of the cytomegalovirus-associated TCR beta chains recognize cytomegalovirus antigens. In an earlier analysis of more than 450 of the donors, most TCR beta V segments were observed in productive rearrangements about 87% or about 30% of the time, broadly matching IMGT annotations. In a later analysis, HLA-associated TCR beta chains were found to be more clonally expanded and to have lower generation probabilities than equally common non-associated chains. Linkage disequilibrium might explain the correlated functional status among segregating V segments, but an unknown experimental factor could not be ruled out. According to a later genetic analysis, donors in an Asian-associated ancestry cluster had fewer N-insertions in productive TCRs than the roughly 670-donor mean. In the study, around 160 TCR beta chains were listed as associated with cytomegalovirus. Specific HLA alleles were associated with 15,000 to 20,000 TCR beta sequences at a false discovery rate of 0.05 in a later analysis. Presence/absence analyses assumed roughly uniform sequencing depth across donors, an assumption that may not hold. Cytomegalovirus status was reported to be diagnosed by the classifier with high specificity and sensitivity in both the original and validation cohorts. Most TCR sequences were observed very rarely across donors, whereas some public TCRs were present in many individuals. In a later analysis, the rate of TCR association differed among HLA loci, with DRB1 alleles having the most associated TCRs and HLA-C alleles having the fewest. A cluster of highly shared sequence variants was judged likely to be a technical artifact of the sequencing pipeline. The 87-base-pair reads could not distinguish some IMGT-functional V segments, including TRBV6-2 and TRBV6-3, so those segments were excluded. The earlier analysis of 450 to 700 of the donors excluded roughly 16 rarely observed V segments, including chromosome 9 orphons, because counts were too low. A further reported finding was that TCR beta sequences accurately predicted the HLA-A and HLA-B alleles for most subjects in the first cohort. The only immune exposure information available for the cohort was CMV serostatus. Only TCR beta chains were sequenced in this cohort, and the absence of alpha or paired-chain data limited detectable features.

Library generation was performed with the immunoSEQ multiplex PCR assay. For the multiplex PCR, a mixture combining 60 forward primers for TCR Vbeta segments and 13 reverse primers for TCR Jbeta segments was used. The CDR3 region of rearranged TCR beta genes was amplified from genomic DNA with a multiplex PCR assay. The amplified TCR beta libraries were sequenced on the Illumina HiSeq System as 87-base-pair reads. The original methods were these. In a later analysis, tens of millions of unique TCR beta chains were counted across the approximately 620 repertoires, and approximately 11 million of these chains were shared by at least two donors. Raw reads were error-corrected and collapsed into unique sequences by a nearest-neighbor algorithm in which closely related sequences were merged to remove PCR and sequencing errors. To assign V, D and J gene segments, CDR3 sequences were aligned to IMGT reference sequences. For a sequence to be retained, a match of at least six nucleotides to both a V gene segment and a J gene segment was required. A rearrangement counted as productive if the CDR3 had no stop codons and remained in frame with V and J, and every other rearrangement counted as non-productive. Following IMGT convention, CDR3 was defined as the stretch from the second conserved V-encoded cysteine up to the conserved J-encoded phenylalanine. In an earlier analysis of approximately 500 of the donors, sequences lacking an unambiguous match to a single V gene segment were excluded. An earlier analysis of 500 to 700 of the donors classified V segments as functional when productive rearrangements were above 56.7% and as segregating when the standard deviation between donors was above 5%. To diagnose cytomegalovirus status from the catalog of TCR beta chain sequences, a statistical classification framework was built. In a later analysis, V and J genes were assigned by comparing TCR nucleotide sequences against IMGT/GENE-DB human TR gene sequences. In a later analysis, CDR3 sequences and most-parsimonious VDJ recombination scenarios were assigned using the TCRdist pipeline. In a later analysis, each TCR beta chain was defined by its CDR3 amino acid sequence together with its V-gene family, and reads lacking a unique V-gene family were excluded. In a later analysis, approximately 640 highly shared, low-generation-probability nucleotide sequences were removed to address suspected cross-contamination and a sequencing artifact. In a later analysis, a clonal expansion index was calculated for each public chain from normalized within-repertoire ranks of inferred template counts. Generation probabilities in a later analysis came from a VDJ recombination model fitted to out-of-frame rearrangements, and those results were checked against IGoR. Hypergeometric tests were used in a later analysis to score TCR-TCR, TCR-HLA and TCR-CMV co-occurrence, with a repertoire-size bias correction applied to the TCR pairs. False discovery rates were estimated in a later analysis by permuting HLA or CMV assignments 20 times. A later analysis grouped co-occurring TCRs with DBSCAN, adding TCRdist sequence similarity when clustering within HLA-allele-positive subsets. Repertoires with fewer than 30,000 or more than 120,000 public chains were left out of co-occurrence clustering, as were four to six repertoires with anomalous nucleotide sharing. Sourced from immuneACCESS, this table was stored by TCRdb with only in-frame sequences that have V and J called. A share of the clones is absent; for the studies checked, an unresolved V gene accounts for under half, and the remainder has no known explanation. The D gene and trimming were derived from the DNA, and the V and J assignments and clone size from that table. Recorded for this sample are roughly 180,000 clones; under 90% of them occurred a single time. The leading ten clones occupy 1.5% of the sample.

The cohort consisted of hundreds of healthy bone marrow donors. Cohort members were all nominally healthy when sampled, although unrecorded immune exposures were likely present. The donor was CMV seronegative and belonged to the group of under 400 seronegative cohort members. Every donor gave a peripheral blood sample, and the peripheral blood mononuclear cells from that sample were used for TCR beta sequencing. The Qiagen DNeasy Blood Extraction Kit was used to extract genomic DNA from the blood cell samples. With respect to this clone: Its antigen is not yet known. No qualities accompany the bases; no much larger clone lies one base away.

The chain is made from TRBV7-9 and TRBJ1-3; the central 7 bases match TRBD1. Sequenced sample: PBMCs. This sequence was found in a male donor in good health and CMV-seronegative. The DNA reads as follows: TGTGCCAGCAGCTGGGAGGACAGGGGAAACACCATATATTTT. It specifies CASSWEDRGNTIYF.